The next 20 T cell receptor beta chains were all read from a single sample in a study of CD8 T cells in Susac syndrome. Random hexamers were used to reverse transcribe an amount of roughly 0.45 to 1 ug RNA. In TCRdb, the immunoSEQ multiplex PCR reads were re-called with MiXCR into one record per CDR3 protein. The table includes approximately 100,000 distinct CDR3 sequences, around 92% detected once. The sample consisted of CD8+ T cells from PBMCs. Every receptor here comes from a human donor in good health.

This chain connects TRBV7-8 to TRBJ2-7; 8 bases agree with TRBD2. Germline loops: CDR1 SGHVS, CDR2 FQNEAQ. The CDR3 is 17 amino acids. V shed 0 bases and J 6 bases; nucleotides not matched to a gene: 13. The CDR3 loop reads CASSLASGSGRVAEQYF. CDR3 DNA sequence: TGTGCCAGCAGCTTAGCAAGCGGGAGTGGTAGAGTCGCCGAGCAGTACTTC.

The genes are TRBV4-1 and TRBJ2-7; D gene ambiguous. The CDR3 is 13 residues long. Germline CDR1 is MGHRA and CDR2 is YSYEKL. V was clipped by 4 bases and J by 7 bases, with 14 bases between them. Here the CDR3 DNA reads TGCGCCAGCAGCCCCCCAATCGGCGTTGAGCAGTACTTC. Its protein is CASSPPIGVEQYF.

The V and J genes are TRBV20-1 and TRBJ1-1; no clear D. V was clipped by 0 bases and J by 1 base, with 12 bases between them. Germline CDR1 reads DFQATT; CDR2 reads SNEGSKA (reference sequence). The CDR3 totals 15 residues. CDR3 nucleotides: TGCAGTGCTAGAGATCCGAGGAGTGCGAACACTGAAGCTTTCTTT. This codes for CSARDPRSANTEAFF.

The chain employs TRBV15 and TRBJ1-1; a possible D gene is TRBD1 (5 bases). Trimming removed 5 bases at V and 8 bases at J, with 15 bases between. The germline V gene has CDR1 LNHNV and CDR2 YYDKDF (reference sequence). The CDR3 consists of 13 residues. The CDR3 bases are TGTGCCACCAGCGGGGCCGGGACTGTAGAAGCTTTCTTT. Protein sequence: CATSGAGTVEAFF.

The chain carries TRBV3-1 and TRBJ2-2; D might be TRBD2 (6 bases). The CDR3 is 16 amino acids. CDR1 and CDR2 from the germline V gene are LGHDT and YNNKEL (reference sequence). V lost 2 bases to trimming and J lost 4 bases, with 14 bases between them. CDR3: CASSQRRDSGTGELFF. CDR3 in DNA: TGTGCCAGCAGCCAAAGACGGGACTCCGGCACCGGGGAGCTGTTTTTT. The entire variable domain, with the rest obtained from reference TRBV3-1 and TRBJ2-2, is as follows: DTAVSQTPKYLVTQMGNDKSIKCEQNLGHDTMYWYKQDSKKFLKIMFSYNNKELIINETVPNRFSPKSPDKAHLNLHINSLELGDSAVYFCASSQRRDSGTGELFFGEGSRLTVL.

This sequence joins TRBV6-2 or TRBV6-3 and TRBJ2-5, with TRBD1 as a possible D gene (6 bases). There are 15 residues in the CDR3. V lost 2 bases and J lost 3, with 13 bases in between. The germline gives CDR1 MNHEY, CDR2 SVGEGT. CDR3 sequence (DNA): TGTGCCAGCAGTTACACAGGGCTAGACAAAGAGACCCAGTACTTC. Translated, it gives CASSYTGLDKETQYF.

This chain links TRBV7-9 with TRBJ1-5; the D gene is possibly TRBD1 (5 bases). From germline, CDR1 is SEHNR and CDR2 FQNEAQ (reference sequence). V lost 0 bases, J lost 6 bases, and 9 bases lay in between. The CDR3 is made up of 14 amino acids. This CDR3 is CASSLAGRGQPQHF. In DNA form, the CDR3 reads TGTGCCAGCAGCTTAGCGGGGCGCGGTCAGCCCCAGCATTTT.

The J gene is TRBJ2-1, the V gene TRBV30, with a possible D match to TRBD1 (5 bases). Germline values: CDR1 GTSNPN, CDR2 SVGIG (reference sequence). The CDR3 spans 14 residues. V was trimmed by 5 bases and J by 4 bases, leaving 15 bases between them. The CDR3 protein is CAWGKMGLYNEQFF. DNA of the CDR3: TGTGCCTGGGGGAAGATGGGGCTGTACAATGAGCAGTTCTTC.

V is TRBV6-2 or TRBV6-3 and J is TRBJ1-5; TRBD1 is a possible D gene (5 bases). CDR1 and CDR2 (germline): MNHEY, SVGEGT. This CDR3 contains 15 residues. Trimming shortened V by 1 base and J by 0 bases, and 7 bases separated the two germline ends. The CDR3 loop reads CASSYLGVSNQPQHF. The CDR3 DNA reads TGTGCCAGCAGTTACTTAGGGGTTAGCAATCAGCCCCAGCATTTT.

The gene calls are TRBV7-2 and TRBJ2-2; D gene uncertain. Germline V CDR1 and CDR2: SGHTA, FQGNSA. V gave up 4 bases and J gave up 7 bases, with 25 bases separating them. The CDR3 is 18 amino acids. The CDR3 reads CASSSTPPSTKSYGELFF. As DNA, the CDR3 is TGTGCCAGCAGCTCAACCCCCCCCAGTACCAAATCGTACGGGGAGCTGTTTTTT. Variable domain in full (rest from reference TRBV7-2 and TRBJ2-2): GAGVSQSPSNKVTEKGKDVELRCDPISGHTALYWYRQSLGQGLEFLIYFQGNSAPDKSGLPSDRFSAERTGGSVSTLTIQRTQQEDSAVYLCASSSTPPSTKSYGELFFGEGSRLTVL.

The V and J genes are TRBV12-3 or TRBV12-4 and TRBJ2-3; the D is unclear. The ends were cut back, 3 bases at V and 5 bases at J, with 12 bases in the middle. The CDR3 contains 14 residues. For the CDR3, the DNA is TGTGCCAGCAGTTTCCCGCTCCCTAGAGATACGCAGTATTTT. It codes for CASSFPLPRDTQYF.

This clonotype appeared a single time. This chain links TRBV10-3 with TRBJ2-2; 7 bases fit TRBD2. J lost 4 bases, V lost 7 bases, and 6 bases had no gene match. The germline V gene has CDR1 ENHRY and CDR2 SYGVKD. This CDR3 comprises 14 residues. The CDR3 protein is CAIKGEGSTGELFF. CDR3 nucleotides: TGTGCCATCAAAGGGGAGGGGAGCACCGGGGAGCTGTTTTTT.

This chain uses TRBV2 with TRBJ2-1; tentatively, D is TRBD1 (6 bases). V lost 8 bases to trimming and J lost 9 bases, with 17 bases between them. CDR3 size: 13 residues. Germline-derived CDR1 and CDR2 are SNHLY and FYNNEI. The DNA for the CDR3 is TGTGCCAGCCTCCTTTGGGGGCGGGTTGAGCAGTTCTTC. Its translation is CASLLWGRVEQFF. Drawing the rest from reference TRBV2 and TRBJ2-1, the complete variable domain is EPEVTQTPSHQVTQMGQEVILRCVPISNHLYFYWYRQILGQKVEFLVSFYNNEISEKSEIFDDQFSVERPDGSNFTLKIRSTKLEDSAMYFCASLLWGRVEQFFGPGTRLTVL.

The chain carries TRBV3-1 and TRBJ2-2; no clear D. The CDR3 contains 14 residues. CDR1 LGHDT and CDR2 YNNKEL come from the germline V gene (reference sequence). The V end was cut by 7 bases, the J end by 1 base, with 10 bases between. In DNA, the CDR3 is TGTGCCAGCACCCTTCATAGGAACACCGGGGAGCTGTTTTTT. As protein: CASTLHRNTGELFF.

The chain employs TRBV20-1 and TRBJ1-5; a possible D gene is TRBD1 (5 bases). Germline CDR1 is DFQATT and CDR2 is SNEGSKA (reference sequence). The CDR3 contains 17 residues. V was trimmed by 6 bases and J by 0 bases, leaving 21 bases between them. CDR3 loop: CSALKKTRGVSNQPQHF. The CDR3 coding sequence is TGCAGTGCCCTAAAGAAAACGAGGGGAGTTAGCAATCAGCCCCAGCATTTT.

The chain combines TRBV6-5 with TRBJ2-7; tentatively, D is TRBD1 (5 bases). The CDR3 sequence is 16 residues long. Germline V CDR1 and CDR2: MNHEY, SVGAGI. The V end was cut by 0 bases, the J end by 2 bases, with 14 bases between. CDR3 residues: CASSYSRTGSTYEQYF. Here the CDR3 DNA reads TGTGCCAGCAGTTACTCGCGAACAGGCAGCACCTACGAGCAGTACTTC.

This clonotype is a singleton in its sample. CDR3 DNA sequence: TGTGCCAGCAACCCGGACAGGGGGCCCGCGGATACGCAGTATTTT. Encoded protein: CASNPDRGPADTQYF. The V call is TRBV6-2 or TRBV6-3, the J call TRBJ2-3; the match to TRBD1 covers 11 bases. Germline CDR1 MNHEY, CDR2 SVGEGT. The CDR3 runs 15 residues. V was clipped by 7 bases and J by 6 bases; unmatched bases: 9.

The CDR3 DNA is TGTGCCAGCAGTCTCGGACAGGGTTTAGGCTACACCTTC. Its translation: CASSLGQGLGYTF. V is TRBV6-5 and J is TRBJ1-2; 8 nucleotides line up with TRBD1. Trimming at V came to 5 bases and at J to 8 bases, leaving 7 bases not matched to a gene. Germline lookup yields CDR1 MNHEY and CDR2 SVGAGI. The CDR3 contains 13 residues.

V gene TRBV14 combines with J gene TRBJ2-3; D is undetermined. Germline CDR1 reads SGHDN; CDR2 reads FVKESK. The CDR3 extends over 15 amino acids. Trimming pared 0 bases from V and 6 bases from J, leaving 13 bases between. The CDR3 loop is CASSQEHSERDTQYF. The CDR3, as DNA: TGTGCCAGCAGCCAAGAGCACAGCGAGAGGGATACGCAGTATTTT.

The rearrangement joins TRBV23-1 to TRBJ2-1, with a tentative D call TRBD1 (6 bases). TRBV23-1 is noted as an ORF with a role that remains uncertain. The CDR3 loop spans 15 amino acids. V was pared by 2 bases and J by 4 bases, with 12 bases between. Written as DNA, the CDR3 is TGCGCCAGCAGTCAAAGGACAGTAAAGTACAATGAGCAGTTCTTC. This gives the protein CASSQRTVKYNEQFF.